This T cell receptor (beta chain) was sequenced during a study of circulating and synovial CD4+ cells in juvenile arthritis. Study-wide points: These blood cells shared more CDR3 sequences with synovium than bulk blood. Bulk blood CD4 repertoires were more diverse than these.

Worth noting for this clone: Its antigen is unidentified.

Libraries were prepared by immunoSEQ multiplex PCR; TCRdb keeps only in-frame clonotypes and omits some of them. Among around 31,000 clones listed, 95% to 96% were seen once. This TCR was recovered from a human donor with juvenile idiopathic arthritis. Sample: CD4+ T cells from blood.

DNA of the CDR3: TGTGCCAGCAGTGAAGCAACTAGCGGGGGCAACACAGATACGCAGTATTTT. Protein: CASSEATSGGNTDTQYF. The V and J genes are TRBV6-1 and TRBJ2-3; 11 nucleotides match TRBD2. The CDR3 runs 17 residues. CDR1 is MNHNS, CDR2 SASEGT, per germline. J was trimmed by 2 bases and V by 0 bases; bases with no gene match: 4.